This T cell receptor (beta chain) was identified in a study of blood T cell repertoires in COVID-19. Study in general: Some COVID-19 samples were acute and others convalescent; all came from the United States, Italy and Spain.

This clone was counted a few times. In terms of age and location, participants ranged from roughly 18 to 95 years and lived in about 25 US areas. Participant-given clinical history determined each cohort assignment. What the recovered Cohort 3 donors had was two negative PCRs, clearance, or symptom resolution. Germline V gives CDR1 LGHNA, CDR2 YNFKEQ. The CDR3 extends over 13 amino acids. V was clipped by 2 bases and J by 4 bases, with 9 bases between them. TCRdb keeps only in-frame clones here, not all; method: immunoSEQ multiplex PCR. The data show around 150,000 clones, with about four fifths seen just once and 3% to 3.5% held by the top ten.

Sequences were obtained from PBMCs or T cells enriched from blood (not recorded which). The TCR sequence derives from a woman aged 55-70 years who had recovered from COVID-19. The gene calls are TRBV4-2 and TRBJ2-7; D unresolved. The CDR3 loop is CASSQLARYEQYF. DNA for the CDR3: TGTGCCAGCAGCCAACTGGCCAGGTACGAGCAGTACTTC.